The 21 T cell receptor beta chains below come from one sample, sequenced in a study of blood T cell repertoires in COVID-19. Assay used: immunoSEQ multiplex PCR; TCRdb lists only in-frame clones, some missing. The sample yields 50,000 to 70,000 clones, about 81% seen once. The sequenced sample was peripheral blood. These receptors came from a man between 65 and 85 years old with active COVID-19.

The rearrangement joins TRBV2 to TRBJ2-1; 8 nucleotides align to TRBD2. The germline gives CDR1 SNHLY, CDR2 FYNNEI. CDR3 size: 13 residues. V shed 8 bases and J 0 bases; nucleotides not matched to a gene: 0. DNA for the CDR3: TGTGCCAGCCGGGGGGGCTCCTACAATGAGCAGTTCTTC. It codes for CASRGGSYNEQFF.

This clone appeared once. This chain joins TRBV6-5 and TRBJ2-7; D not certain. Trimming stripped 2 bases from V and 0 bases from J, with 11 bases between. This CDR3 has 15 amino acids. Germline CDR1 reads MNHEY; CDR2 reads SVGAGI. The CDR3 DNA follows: TGTGCCAGCAGTTACCGAGCCCCGAGCTCCTACGAGCAGTACTTC. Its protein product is CASSYRAPSSYEQYF.

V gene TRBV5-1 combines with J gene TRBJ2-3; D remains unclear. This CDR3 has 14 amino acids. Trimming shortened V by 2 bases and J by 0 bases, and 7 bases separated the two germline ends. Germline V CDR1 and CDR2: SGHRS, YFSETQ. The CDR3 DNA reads TGCGCCAGCAGCTTCTCCTCTAGCACAGATACGCAGTATTTT. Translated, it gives CASSFSSSTDTQYF.

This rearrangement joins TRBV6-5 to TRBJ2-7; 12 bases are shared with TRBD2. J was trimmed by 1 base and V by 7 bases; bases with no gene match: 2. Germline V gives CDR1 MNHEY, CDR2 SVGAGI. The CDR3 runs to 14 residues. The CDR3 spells CASIGTSGSYEQYF. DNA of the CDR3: TGTGCCAGCATTGGGACTAGCGGGTCCTACGAGCAGTACTTC.

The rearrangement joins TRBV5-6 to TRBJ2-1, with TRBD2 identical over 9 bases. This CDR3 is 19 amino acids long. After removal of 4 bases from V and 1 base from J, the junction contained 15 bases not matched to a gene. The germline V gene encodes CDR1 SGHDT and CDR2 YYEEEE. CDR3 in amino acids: CASSGSGRFRATSYNEQFF. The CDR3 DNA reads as TGTGCCAGCAGCGGTAGCGGGAGATTTCGAGCAACTTCCTACAATGAGCAGTTCTTC.

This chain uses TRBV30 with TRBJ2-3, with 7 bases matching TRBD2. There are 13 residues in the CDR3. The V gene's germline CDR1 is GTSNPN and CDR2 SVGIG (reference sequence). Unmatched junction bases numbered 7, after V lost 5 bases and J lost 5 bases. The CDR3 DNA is TGTGCCTGGGCTCGGAGGGAGGGAGATACGCAGTATTTT. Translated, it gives CAWARREGDTQYF.

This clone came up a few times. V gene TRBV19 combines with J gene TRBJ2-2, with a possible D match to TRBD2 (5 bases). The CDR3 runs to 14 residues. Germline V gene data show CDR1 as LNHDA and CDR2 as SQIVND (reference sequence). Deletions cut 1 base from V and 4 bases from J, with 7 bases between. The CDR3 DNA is TGTGCCAGTAGTATAGGGGCGGGCACCGGGGAGCTGTTTTTT. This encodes CASSIGAGTGELFF. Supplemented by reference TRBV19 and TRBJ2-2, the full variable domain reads DGGITQSPKYLFRKEGQNVTLSCEQNLNHDAMYWYRQDPGQGLRLIYYSQIVNDFQKGDIAEGYSVSREKKESFPLTVTSAQKNPTAFYLCASSIGAGTGELFFGEGSRLTVL.

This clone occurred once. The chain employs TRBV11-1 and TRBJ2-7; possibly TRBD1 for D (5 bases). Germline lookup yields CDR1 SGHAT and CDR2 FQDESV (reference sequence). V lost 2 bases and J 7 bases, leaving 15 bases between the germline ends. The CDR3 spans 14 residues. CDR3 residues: CASSLSGNTREQYF. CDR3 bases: TGTGCCAGCAGCTTATCAGGGAACACGAGGGAGCAGTACTTC.

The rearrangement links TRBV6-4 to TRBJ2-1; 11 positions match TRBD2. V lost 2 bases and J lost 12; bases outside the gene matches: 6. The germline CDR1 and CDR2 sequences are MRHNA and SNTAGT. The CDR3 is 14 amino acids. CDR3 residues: CASSDQHTSGRQFF. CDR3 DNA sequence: TGTGCCAGCAGTGACCAACACACTAGCGGGAGGCAGTTCTTC.

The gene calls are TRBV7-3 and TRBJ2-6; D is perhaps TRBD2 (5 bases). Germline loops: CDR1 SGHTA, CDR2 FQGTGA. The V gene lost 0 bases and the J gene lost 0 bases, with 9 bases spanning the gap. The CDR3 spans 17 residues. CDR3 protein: CASSLTSARSGANVLTF. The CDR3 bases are TGTGCCAGCAGCTTAACTAGCGCCCGCTCTGGGGCCAACGTCCTGACTTTC. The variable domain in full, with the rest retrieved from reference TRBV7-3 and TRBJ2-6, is GAGVSQTPSNKVTEKGKYVELRCDPISGHTALYWYRQSLGQGPEFLIYFQGTGAADDSGLPNDRFFAVRPEGSVSTLKIQRTERGDSAVYLCASSLTSARSGANVLTFGAGSRLTVL.

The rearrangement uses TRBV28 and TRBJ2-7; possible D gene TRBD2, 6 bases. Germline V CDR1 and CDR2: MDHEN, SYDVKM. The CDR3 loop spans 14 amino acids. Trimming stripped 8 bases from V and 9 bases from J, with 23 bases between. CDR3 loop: CASAPAGLTLGQYF. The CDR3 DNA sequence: TGTGCCAGCGCCCCTGCGGGACTGACTCTAGGGCAGTACTTC.

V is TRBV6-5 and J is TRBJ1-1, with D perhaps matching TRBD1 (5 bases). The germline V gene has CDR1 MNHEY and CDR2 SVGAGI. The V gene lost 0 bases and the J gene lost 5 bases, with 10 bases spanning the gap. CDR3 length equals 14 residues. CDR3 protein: CASSYSLGRTEAFF. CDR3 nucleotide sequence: TGTGCCAGCAGTTACTCGCTGGGGCGGACTGAAGCTTTCTTT.

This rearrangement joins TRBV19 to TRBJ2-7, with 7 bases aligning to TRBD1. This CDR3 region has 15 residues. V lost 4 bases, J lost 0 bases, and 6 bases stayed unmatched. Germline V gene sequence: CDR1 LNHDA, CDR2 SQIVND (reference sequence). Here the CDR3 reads CASSREGQASYEQYF. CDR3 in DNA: TGTGCCAGTAGTAGGGAAGGACAGGCCTCCTACGAGCAGTACTTC.

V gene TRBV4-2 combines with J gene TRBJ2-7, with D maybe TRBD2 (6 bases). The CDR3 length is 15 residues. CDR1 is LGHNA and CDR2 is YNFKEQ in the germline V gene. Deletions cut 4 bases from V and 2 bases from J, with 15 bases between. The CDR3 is CASSPGTSSTYEQYF. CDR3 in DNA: TGTGCCAGCAGCCCCGGAACTAGCTCGACCTACGAGCAGTACTTC.

This CDR3 reads CASSQGTSGVVGQYF. DNA of the CDR3: TGCGCCAGCAGCCAGGGGACTAGCGGGGTTGTCGGGCAGTACTTC. The chain is built from TRBV4-3 and TRBJ2-7; 13 positions match TRBD2. This CDR3 contains 15 residues. V was clipped by 3 bases and J by 9 bases; unmatched bases: 8. Germline V gene lookup returns CDR1 LGHNA and CDR2 YSLEER.

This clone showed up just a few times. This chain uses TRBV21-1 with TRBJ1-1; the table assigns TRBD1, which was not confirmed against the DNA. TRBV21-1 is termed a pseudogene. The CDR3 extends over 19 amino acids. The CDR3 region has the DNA TGTGCCAGCAGCAAAGCTGTTTGGGACAGGGATAAATTGGTCACTGAAGCTTTCTTT. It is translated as CASSKAVWDRDKLVTEAFF.

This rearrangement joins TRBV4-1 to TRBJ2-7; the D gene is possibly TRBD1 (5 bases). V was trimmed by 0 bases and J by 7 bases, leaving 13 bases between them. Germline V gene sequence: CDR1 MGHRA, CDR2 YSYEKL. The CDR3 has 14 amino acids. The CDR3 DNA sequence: TGCGCCAGCAGCCAAGATTCGGCAGGGTGGGAGCAGTACTTC. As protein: CASSQDSAGWEQYF.

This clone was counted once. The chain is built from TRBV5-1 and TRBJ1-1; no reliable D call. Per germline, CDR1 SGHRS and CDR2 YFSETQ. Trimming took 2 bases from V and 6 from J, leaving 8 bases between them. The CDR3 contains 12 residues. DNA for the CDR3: TGCGCCAGCAGCTTATCAGGATCTGAAGCTTTCTTT. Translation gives CASSLSGSEAFF.

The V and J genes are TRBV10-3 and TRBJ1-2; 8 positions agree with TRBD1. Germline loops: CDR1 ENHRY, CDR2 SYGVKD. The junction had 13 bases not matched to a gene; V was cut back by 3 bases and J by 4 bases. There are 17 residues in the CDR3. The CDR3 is CAISDQGANRAGYGYTF. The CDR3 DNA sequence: TGTGCCATCAGTGATCAGGGGGCGAATCGTGCTGGCTATGGCTACACCTTC.

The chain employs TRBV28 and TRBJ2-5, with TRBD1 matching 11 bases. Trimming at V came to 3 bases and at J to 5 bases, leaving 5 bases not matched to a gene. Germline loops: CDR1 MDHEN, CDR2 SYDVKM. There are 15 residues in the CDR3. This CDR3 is CASSFGTGGMETQYF. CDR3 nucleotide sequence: TGTGCCAGCAGTTTCGGGACAGGGGGGATGGAGACCCAGTACTTC.

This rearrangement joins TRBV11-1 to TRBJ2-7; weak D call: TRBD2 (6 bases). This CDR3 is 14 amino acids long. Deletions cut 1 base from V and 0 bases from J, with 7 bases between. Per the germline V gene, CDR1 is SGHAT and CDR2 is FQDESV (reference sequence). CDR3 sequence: CASSLVRDSYEQYF. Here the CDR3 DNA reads TGTGCCAGCAGCTTAGTGCGGGACTCCTACGAGCAGTACTTC.